The source of this T cell receptor (beta chain) is a study of CD8 T cells in Susac syndrome. Study results and caveats: TCR sequencing and HLA analysis covered a relatively small number of individuals.

TEMRA cells were enriched by FACS, and CD4+ and CD8+ T cells were negatively isolated. RNA in amounts of about 0.5 to 1 ug was reverse transcribed with random hexamers. Across 54 Vbeta and 13 Jbeta, TCR beta CDR3 was amplified with immunoSEQ multiplex PCR. TCRdb re-derived calls from the immunoSEQ multiplex PCR reads in MiXCR, one entry per CDR3 protein. The sample yields around 270,000 distinct CDR3 sequences, around 89% seen once. Germline loops: CDR1 ENHRY, CDR2 SYGVKD. J was trimmed by 4 bases and V by 7 bases; bases with no gene match: 10. This CDR3 region has 14 residues. A word on this clonotype: Its target is not known.

The V call is TRBV10-3, the J call TRBJ2-7, with 7 bases fitting TRBD1. Sample: CD8+ T cells from PBMCs. The TCR comes from a human donor with multiple sclerosis. This CDR3 is CAITPGQNFYEQYF. The CDR3 nucleotides read TGTGCCATCACTCCGGGACAGAACTTTTACGAGCAGTACTTC.